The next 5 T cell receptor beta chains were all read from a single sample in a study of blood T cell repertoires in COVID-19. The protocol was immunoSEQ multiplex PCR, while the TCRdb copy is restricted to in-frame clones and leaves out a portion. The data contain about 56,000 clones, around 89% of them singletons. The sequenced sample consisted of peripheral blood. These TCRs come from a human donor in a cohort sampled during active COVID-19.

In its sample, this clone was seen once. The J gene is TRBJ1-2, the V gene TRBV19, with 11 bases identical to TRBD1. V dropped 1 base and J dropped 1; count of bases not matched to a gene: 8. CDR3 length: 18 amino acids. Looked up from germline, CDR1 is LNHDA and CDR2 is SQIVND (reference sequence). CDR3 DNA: TGTGCCAGTAGTATAGTAGGACAGGGGGCGACGGATAACTATGGCTACACCTTC. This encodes CASSIVGQGATDNYGYTF.

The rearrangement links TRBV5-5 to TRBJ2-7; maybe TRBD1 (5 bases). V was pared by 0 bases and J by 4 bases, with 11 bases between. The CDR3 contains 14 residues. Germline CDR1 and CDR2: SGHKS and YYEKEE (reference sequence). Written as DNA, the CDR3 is TGTGCCAGCAGCTTGGACAGGAGCAGATACGAGCAGTACTTC. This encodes CASSLDRSRYEQYF.

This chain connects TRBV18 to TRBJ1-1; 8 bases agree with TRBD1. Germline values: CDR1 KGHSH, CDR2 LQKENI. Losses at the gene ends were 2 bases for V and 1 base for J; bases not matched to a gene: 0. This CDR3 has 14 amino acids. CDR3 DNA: TGTGCCAGCTCACCAACAGGGGGGAACACTGAAGCTTTCTTT. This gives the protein CASSPTGGNTEAFF.

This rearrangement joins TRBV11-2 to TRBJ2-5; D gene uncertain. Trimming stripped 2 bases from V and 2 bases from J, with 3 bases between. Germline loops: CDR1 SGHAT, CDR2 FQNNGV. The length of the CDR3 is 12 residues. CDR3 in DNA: TGTGCCAGCAGCTTACAACAAGAGACCCAGTACTTC. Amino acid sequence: CASSLQQETQYF.

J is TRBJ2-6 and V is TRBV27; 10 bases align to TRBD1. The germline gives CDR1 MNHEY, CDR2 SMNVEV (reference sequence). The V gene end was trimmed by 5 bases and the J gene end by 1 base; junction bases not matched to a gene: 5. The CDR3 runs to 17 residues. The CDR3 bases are TGTGCCAGCAGTAGGGACAGGGGTGGGTCTGGGGCCAACGTCCTGACTTTC. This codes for CASSRDRGGSGANVLTF. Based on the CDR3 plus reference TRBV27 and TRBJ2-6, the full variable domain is EAQVTQNPRYLITVTGKKLTVTCSQNMNHEYMSWYRQDPGLGLRQIYYSMNVEVTDKGDVPEGYKVSRKEKRNFPLILESPSPNQTSLYFCASSRDRGGSGANVLTFGAGSRLTVL.